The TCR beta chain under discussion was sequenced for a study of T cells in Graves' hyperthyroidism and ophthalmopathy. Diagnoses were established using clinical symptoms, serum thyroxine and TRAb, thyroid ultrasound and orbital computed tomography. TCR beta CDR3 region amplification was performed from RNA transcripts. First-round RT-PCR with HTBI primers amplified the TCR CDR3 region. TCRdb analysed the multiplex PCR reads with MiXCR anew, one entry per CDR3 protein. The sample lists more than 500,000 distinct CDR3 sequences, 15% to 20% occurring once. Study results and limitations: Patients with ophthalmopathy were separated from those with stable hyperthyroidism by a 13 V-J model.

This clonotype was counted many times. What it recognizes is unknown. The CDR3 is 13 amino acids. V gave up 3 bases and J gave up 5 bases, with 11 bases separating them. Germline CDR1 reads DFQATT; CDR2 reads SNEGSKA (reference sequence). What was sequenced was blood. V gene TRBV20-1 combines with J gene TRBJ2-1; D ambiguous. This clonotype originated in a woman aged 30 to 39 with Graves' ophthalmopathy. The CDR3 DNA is TGCAGTGCTAGTAATCCTCTGAACAATGAGCAGTTCTTC. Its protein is CSASNPLNNEQFF.